This section outlines one T cell receptor beta chain sequence together with its context. Its antigen is not yet known. No much larger clone is present one base from it, and per-base qualities are unavailable. Libraries were built with PCR. TCRdb records Illumina HiSeq 2500 as the sequencer. TCR libraries were prepared with molecular barcoding, using unique molecular identifiers to normalize TCRbeta repertoire quantification. Clones were called with MiXCR by TCRdb after fastp trimmed the public reads at Q25, and only in-frame beta chains were retained. Rows merge per CDR3 protein into single entries with the most common DNA and genes. This sample gives approximately 390,000 distinct CDR3 sequences in total; under 13% of them show up just once. The top ten clones comprise approximately 5% of the sample. Trimming takes 2 bases off V and 2 bases off J; junction bases not matched to a gene: 5. The CDR3 holds 15 amino acids from the cysteine to the phenylalanine. Kept here is only the CDR3 DNA, which spans 45 bases and is read in frame from base 1. CDR1 and CDR2, per the germline V gene, are MNHNS and SASEGT.

The sample originates from a study of T-cell reconstitution after alpha-beta-depleted transplantation in children (dated by TCRdb to between 2015 and 2016). As for the study more broadly: Using TCR repertoire profiling, the study quantitatively followed how T-cell immune reconstitution unfolded in children after TCRalphabeta/CD19-depleted allogeneic hematopoietic cell transplantation.

The chain employs TRBV6-1 and TRBJ1-1; a stretch of 7 junction bases matches TRBD1. This TCR was recovered from a human donor who donated a stem cell graft to a child with acute myeloid leukemia. The source was PBMCs from the stem cell graft donor, collected from the stem cell graft. Here is the DNA: TGTGCCAGCAGTGAACTCTGGGACAGTAACACTGAAGCTTTCTTT. This yields the protein CASSELWDSNTEAFF.